This TCR beta chain was sequenced during a study of PD-L1 blockade in urothelial cancer. Background on the study: Prior exposure to chemotherapy in patients amounted to 0 to 3 regimens received. Median T cell yield from blood was over 120,000.

This clone was counted a few times. Time point defined: pretreatment peripheral blood. The patients had locally advanced or metastatic urothelial carcinoma. Profiling relied on immunoSEQ multiplex PCR, and the TCRdb table lists in-frame clones only, not all of them. This repertoire shows tens of thousands of clones, 84% found once; its top ten account for roughly 8.3%. This CDR3 contains 15 residues. Per germline, CDR1 SGHVS and CDR2 FQNEAQ. V was trimmed by 5 bases and J by 6 bases, leaving 17 bases between them. This receptor was obtained from an older woman with urothelial cancer. The V gene is TRBV7-8, the J gene TRBJ1-5; D is unclear. Sequenced material: PBMCs, taken around atezolizumab (anti-PD-L1) treatment. Here the CDR3 DNA reads TGTGCCAGCAGCCGGACCGAGAGGGTGGGTCAGCCCCAGCATTTT. Its protein is CASSRTERVGQPQHF.